This T cell receptor beta chain was recorded in a study of cytomegalovirus exposure and HLA in healthy donors. Points on this clone: Its antigen is unidentified.

The PCR made use of 60 Vbeta and 13 Jbeta primers. This table comes from immunoSEQ multiplex PCR, and its TCRdb copy is limited to in-frame clones, with some not included. Of over 150,000 clones in the sample, roughly 80% were seen once. There are 14 residues in the CDR3. The V end lost 5 bases, the J end lost 0 bases, and 11 bases lay between the germline ends. In germline, CDR1 is MGHDK, CDR2 SYGVNS. Whole-study findings and limits: Among the CMV-associated chains, a few were confirmed in vitro as specific for CMV antigens.

This chain joins TRBV25-1 and TRBJ2-7; D might be TRBD1 (5 bases). The origin of this receptor is a man aged 25-40 years in good health and CMV-seropositive. The sequencing sample was made of PBMCs. CDR3 nucleotides: TGTGCCAGCAGTATAGGACAACACTCCTACGAGCAGTACTTC. It specifies CASSIGQHSYEQYF.